The following is a T cell receptor (beta chain) sequence with its context. A single count supports this clone. The target of this receptor is not known. The input lacks base qualities; no much larger clone sits a single base away. The record originates from a study of blood T cell repertoires in COVID-19 (dated by TCRdb to about 2020). Regarding the research as a whole: Samples covering the acute and convalescent phases of COVID-19 were provided by collaborators in the United States, Italy and Spain. The repertoires were made available in a free public database intended to serve as a resource for research on the immune response to SARS-CoV-2. Where HLA class I and class II types were available, the types were taken from metadata supplied by the sample provider, not from assay-based typing. Sample metadata almost always included a de-identified subject ID, COVID-19 status, age in years and sex. Deeply sampled blood TCRbeta repertoires from subjects exposed to, actively infected with, or recovered from COVID-19 were included in the dataset. The material from the prospective study consisted of cDNA or gDNA derived from T cells, B-cell-depleted T cells, or PBMCs. The samples were drawn from two sources: the first 160 participants of the ongoing ImmuneRACE study, and 1,254 subjects contributed by 6 global collaborators. The full study reports these points: Clinical and demographic metadata were provided uncurated, with the amount varying by source and participant.

CDR1 and CDR2, looked up from the germline V gene, are ENHRY and SYGVKD. The germline ends are 10 bases apart after V is trimmed by 2 bases and J by 6 bases. There are 13 amino acids in the CDR3, from cysteine to phenylalanine inclusive. Only CDR3 DNA remains: 39 bases, in frame from the first base. TCRbeta CDR3 regions were amplified from genomic DNA by means of the immunoSEQ Assay, a bias-controlled multiplex PCR. Concerning the study's data processing: The number of nucleated cells in each sample was estimated by amplification of reference gene primers within the assay. To quantify the absolute abundance of each unique TCRbeta CDR3 rearrangement, sequence reads were collapsed and filtered. For each sample, productive Simpson clonality was calculated by taking the square root of Simpson's diversity index across productive rearrangements. The table was pulled from immuneACCESS by TCRdb, which kept in-frame rearrangements only. Such tables lose some clones; where checked, under half of the loss comes from unresolved V genes, and the rest has no known cause. V, J and clone size are taken as reported in that table, and D and trimming were inferred from the DNA itself. In this sample the table shows more than 200,000 clones, approximately 79% of which occur a single time. The leading ten clones occupy about 4% of the sample.

Each collaborating institution followed its own protocols to collect whole blood in K2EDTA tubes. Collaborator samples were shipped for TCRbeta analysis as frozen whole blood, isolated PBMCs, or DNA extracted from either sample type. This sequence uses TRBV10-3 and TRBJ1-2; tentative D gene TRBD1, with 6 bases matching. The clonotype originates from a woman between 35 and 50 years old with active or convalescent COVID-19. Sample: peripheral blood. The CDR3 corresponds to CAISERGGHGYTF. The nucleotide sequence reads TGTGCCATCAGTGAGAGGGGGGGCCATGGCTACACCTTC.